Listed below are T cell receptor beta chains from one sample, sequenced in a study of spatial heterogeneity in lung cancer. MiXCR was run by TCRdb on the 5' RACE reads, yielding one entry per CDR3 protein. The sample lists 2,500 to 3,500 distinct CDR3 sequences, roughly 5% occurring once. The material was normal lung tissue next to the tumor, obtained at surgery. The receptors shown here come from a male donor with early-stage non-small cell lung cancer. Both conserved end residues are part of each CDR3. The order of the fields is clone size, D gene, J gene, V gene, CDR3 protein, CDR3 DNA. D genes are given only for firm matches. Clone size is stated in some rows and not others, as once, few, many or a class when expanded.

>medium-sized|NA|TRBJ2-3|TRBV5-6
CASSLARERTQYF
TGTGCCAGCAGCTTGGCCAGGGAAAGAACGCAGTATTTT
>medium-sized|TRBD2|TRBJ2-1|TRBV29-1
CSSGGNEQFF
TGCAGCTCCGGGGGGAATGAGCAGTTCTTC
>few|TRBD2|TRBJ2-1|TRBV27
CASSFGLAGVGEQFF
TGTGCCAGCAGTTTCGGACTAGCGGGAGTTGGTGAGCAGTTCTTC
>many|TRBD2|TRBJ2-1|TRBV27
CASSSGVLYNEQFF
TGTGCCAGCTCCAGCGGGGTTCTCTACAATGAGCAGTTCTTC
>medium-sized|NA|TRBJ1-2|TRBV12-3/TRBV12-4
CASSLGGAYYTF
TGTGCCAGCAGTCTGGGGGGGGCATACTACACCTTC
>medium-sized|TRBD1|TRBJ1-4|TRBV11-2
CASRTGTGDEKLFF
TGTGCCAGCCGCACCGGGACAGGGGATGAAAAACTGTTTTTT
>large|NA|TRBJ2-3|TRBV18
CASSPTGRTDTQYF
TGTGCCAGCTCACCAACGGGGCGAACAGATACGCAGTATTTT
>medium-sized|NA|TRBJ2-2|TRBV20-1
CSARHTRGTGELFF
TGCAGTGCTAGACACACTCGAGGCACCGGGGAGCTGTTTTTT
>medium-sized|NA|TRBJ1-3|TRBV20-1
CSARRGAGNTIYF
TGCAGTGCTAGAAGGGGGGCAGGAAACACCATATATTTT
>medium-sized|NA|TRBJ2-1|TRBV27
CASSFSGENEQFF
TGTGCCAGCAGTTTTTCGGGTGAGAATGAGCAGTTCTTC
>few|NA|TRBJ2-5|TRBV20-1
CSASEGGGETQYF
TGCAGTGCTAGTGAAGGGGGAGGAGAGACCCAGTACTTC
>medium-sized|NA|TRBJ1-5|TRBV6-2/TRBV6-3
CASSYEGLDAGNQPQHF
TGTGCCAGCAGTTACGAGGGGTTGGACGCAGGCAATCAGCCCCAGCATTTT
>medium-sized|NA|TRBJ2-2|TRBV7-2
CASSFAALNTGELFF
TGTGCCAGCAGCTTTGCGGCTTTAAACACCGGGGAGCTGTTTTTT
>medium-sized|NA|TRBJ2-7|TRBV5-1
CASSLDLRYEQYF
TGCGCCAGCAGCCTGGACCTCCGCTACGAGCAGTACTTC
>NA|NA|TRBJ2-3|TRBV20-1
CSARSGTRADTQYF
TGCAGTGCTAGAAGTGGCACCCGGGCTGATACGCAGTATTTT
>few|NA|TRBJ2-2|TRBV12-3/TRBV12-4
CASSLAGAAGELFF
TGTGCCAGCAGTTTAGCGGGAGCGGCCGGGGAGCTGTTTTTT
>medium-sized|TRBD1|TRBJ2-2|TRBV5-4
CASSSSDRGSGELFF
TGTGCCAGCAGCTCTTCGGACAGGGGGTCCGGGGAGCTGTTTTTT
>medium-sized|TRBD1|TRBJ1-5|TRBV5-1
CASSLEGTDNQPQHF
TGCGCCAGCAGCTTGGAAGGGACAGATAATCAGCCCCAGCATTTT
>NA|NA|TRBJ2-5|TRBV2
CASTAEDSRYF
TGTGCCAGCACCGCGGAGGATTCAAGGTACTTC
>large|NA|TRBJ2-5|TRBV10-3
CAISARQEETQYF
TGTGCCATCAGCGCAAGACAGGAAGAGACCCAGTACTTC
>NA|TRBD2|TRBJ2-1|TRBV3-1
CASSQVRSGGLNNEQFF
TGTGCCAGCAGCCAAGTTAGAAGCGGGGGCCTGAACAATGAGCAGTTCTTC
>medium-sized|TRBD2|TRBJ2-7|TRBV7-2
CASSLVLAGAIEQYF
TGTGCCAGCAGCTTAGTCCTAGCGGGAGCGATAGAGCAGTACTTC
>medium-sized|NA|TRBJ1-2|TRBV30
CAWSVDFNYGYTF
TGTGCCTGGAGTGTGGATTTTAACTATGGCTACACCTTC
>medium-sized|NA|TRBJ1-5|TRBV15
CATSRDRRGGSNQPQHF
TGTGCCACCAGCAGAGATCGCAGGGGCGGTAGCAATCAGCCCCAGCATTTT